These T cell receptor beta chains were read from a single sample in a study of cytomegalovirus exposure and HLA in healthy donors. Repertoires were generated with immunoSEQ multiplex PCR, while TCRdb's copy carries only in-frame clones and drops some. Among tens of thousands of clones listed, under 80% were seen once. The specimen sequenced was PBMCs. These receptor sequences come from a man aged 35 to 55 in good health and CMV-seropositive. The conserved cysteine and the conserved F or W are not part of the CDR3 here.

V	J	CDR3
TRBV7-2	TRBJ2-5	ASSRWGGEETQY
TRBV7-9	TRBJ1-2	ASGGTSERYT
TRBV19	TRBJ2-7	ASSIPGQSYEQY
TRBV28	TRBJ2-6	ASVSGGIPGANVLT
TRBV5-6	TRBJ2-7	ASSRDRGEQY
TRBV6-1	TRBJ1-2	ASSAREDYGYT
TRBV7-2	TRBJ2-2	ASSFLPSGLANTGELF
TRBV6-5	TRBJ1-3	ASMRDVGNTIY
TRBV29-1	TRBJ2-7	SVVPAGNCEQY
TRBV4-1	NA	ASSQHDRGGEQY
TRBV4-3	TRBJ2-1	ASSQNSRGAYNEQF
TRBV6-1	TRBJ1-2	ASSEGAGLGQARGT
TRBV7-2	TRBJ2-3	ASSLGFGSVDTQY
TRBV19	TRBJ1-1	ASSHGTGGGHTEAF
TRBV19	TRBJ2-3	ASSIVLAGGSTDTQY
TRBV7-9	TRBJ1-1	ASSLLGGSTEAF
TRBV5-4	TRBJ2-1	ASTSIGSGPEQF
TRBV19	TRBJ1-5	ASSNLGQLSNQPQH
TRBV5-1	TRBJ1-6	ASSPGTGSVSPLH
TRBV19	TRBJ2-5	ASRGAPSETQY
TRBV30	TRBJ1-5	AWGVGGNQPQH